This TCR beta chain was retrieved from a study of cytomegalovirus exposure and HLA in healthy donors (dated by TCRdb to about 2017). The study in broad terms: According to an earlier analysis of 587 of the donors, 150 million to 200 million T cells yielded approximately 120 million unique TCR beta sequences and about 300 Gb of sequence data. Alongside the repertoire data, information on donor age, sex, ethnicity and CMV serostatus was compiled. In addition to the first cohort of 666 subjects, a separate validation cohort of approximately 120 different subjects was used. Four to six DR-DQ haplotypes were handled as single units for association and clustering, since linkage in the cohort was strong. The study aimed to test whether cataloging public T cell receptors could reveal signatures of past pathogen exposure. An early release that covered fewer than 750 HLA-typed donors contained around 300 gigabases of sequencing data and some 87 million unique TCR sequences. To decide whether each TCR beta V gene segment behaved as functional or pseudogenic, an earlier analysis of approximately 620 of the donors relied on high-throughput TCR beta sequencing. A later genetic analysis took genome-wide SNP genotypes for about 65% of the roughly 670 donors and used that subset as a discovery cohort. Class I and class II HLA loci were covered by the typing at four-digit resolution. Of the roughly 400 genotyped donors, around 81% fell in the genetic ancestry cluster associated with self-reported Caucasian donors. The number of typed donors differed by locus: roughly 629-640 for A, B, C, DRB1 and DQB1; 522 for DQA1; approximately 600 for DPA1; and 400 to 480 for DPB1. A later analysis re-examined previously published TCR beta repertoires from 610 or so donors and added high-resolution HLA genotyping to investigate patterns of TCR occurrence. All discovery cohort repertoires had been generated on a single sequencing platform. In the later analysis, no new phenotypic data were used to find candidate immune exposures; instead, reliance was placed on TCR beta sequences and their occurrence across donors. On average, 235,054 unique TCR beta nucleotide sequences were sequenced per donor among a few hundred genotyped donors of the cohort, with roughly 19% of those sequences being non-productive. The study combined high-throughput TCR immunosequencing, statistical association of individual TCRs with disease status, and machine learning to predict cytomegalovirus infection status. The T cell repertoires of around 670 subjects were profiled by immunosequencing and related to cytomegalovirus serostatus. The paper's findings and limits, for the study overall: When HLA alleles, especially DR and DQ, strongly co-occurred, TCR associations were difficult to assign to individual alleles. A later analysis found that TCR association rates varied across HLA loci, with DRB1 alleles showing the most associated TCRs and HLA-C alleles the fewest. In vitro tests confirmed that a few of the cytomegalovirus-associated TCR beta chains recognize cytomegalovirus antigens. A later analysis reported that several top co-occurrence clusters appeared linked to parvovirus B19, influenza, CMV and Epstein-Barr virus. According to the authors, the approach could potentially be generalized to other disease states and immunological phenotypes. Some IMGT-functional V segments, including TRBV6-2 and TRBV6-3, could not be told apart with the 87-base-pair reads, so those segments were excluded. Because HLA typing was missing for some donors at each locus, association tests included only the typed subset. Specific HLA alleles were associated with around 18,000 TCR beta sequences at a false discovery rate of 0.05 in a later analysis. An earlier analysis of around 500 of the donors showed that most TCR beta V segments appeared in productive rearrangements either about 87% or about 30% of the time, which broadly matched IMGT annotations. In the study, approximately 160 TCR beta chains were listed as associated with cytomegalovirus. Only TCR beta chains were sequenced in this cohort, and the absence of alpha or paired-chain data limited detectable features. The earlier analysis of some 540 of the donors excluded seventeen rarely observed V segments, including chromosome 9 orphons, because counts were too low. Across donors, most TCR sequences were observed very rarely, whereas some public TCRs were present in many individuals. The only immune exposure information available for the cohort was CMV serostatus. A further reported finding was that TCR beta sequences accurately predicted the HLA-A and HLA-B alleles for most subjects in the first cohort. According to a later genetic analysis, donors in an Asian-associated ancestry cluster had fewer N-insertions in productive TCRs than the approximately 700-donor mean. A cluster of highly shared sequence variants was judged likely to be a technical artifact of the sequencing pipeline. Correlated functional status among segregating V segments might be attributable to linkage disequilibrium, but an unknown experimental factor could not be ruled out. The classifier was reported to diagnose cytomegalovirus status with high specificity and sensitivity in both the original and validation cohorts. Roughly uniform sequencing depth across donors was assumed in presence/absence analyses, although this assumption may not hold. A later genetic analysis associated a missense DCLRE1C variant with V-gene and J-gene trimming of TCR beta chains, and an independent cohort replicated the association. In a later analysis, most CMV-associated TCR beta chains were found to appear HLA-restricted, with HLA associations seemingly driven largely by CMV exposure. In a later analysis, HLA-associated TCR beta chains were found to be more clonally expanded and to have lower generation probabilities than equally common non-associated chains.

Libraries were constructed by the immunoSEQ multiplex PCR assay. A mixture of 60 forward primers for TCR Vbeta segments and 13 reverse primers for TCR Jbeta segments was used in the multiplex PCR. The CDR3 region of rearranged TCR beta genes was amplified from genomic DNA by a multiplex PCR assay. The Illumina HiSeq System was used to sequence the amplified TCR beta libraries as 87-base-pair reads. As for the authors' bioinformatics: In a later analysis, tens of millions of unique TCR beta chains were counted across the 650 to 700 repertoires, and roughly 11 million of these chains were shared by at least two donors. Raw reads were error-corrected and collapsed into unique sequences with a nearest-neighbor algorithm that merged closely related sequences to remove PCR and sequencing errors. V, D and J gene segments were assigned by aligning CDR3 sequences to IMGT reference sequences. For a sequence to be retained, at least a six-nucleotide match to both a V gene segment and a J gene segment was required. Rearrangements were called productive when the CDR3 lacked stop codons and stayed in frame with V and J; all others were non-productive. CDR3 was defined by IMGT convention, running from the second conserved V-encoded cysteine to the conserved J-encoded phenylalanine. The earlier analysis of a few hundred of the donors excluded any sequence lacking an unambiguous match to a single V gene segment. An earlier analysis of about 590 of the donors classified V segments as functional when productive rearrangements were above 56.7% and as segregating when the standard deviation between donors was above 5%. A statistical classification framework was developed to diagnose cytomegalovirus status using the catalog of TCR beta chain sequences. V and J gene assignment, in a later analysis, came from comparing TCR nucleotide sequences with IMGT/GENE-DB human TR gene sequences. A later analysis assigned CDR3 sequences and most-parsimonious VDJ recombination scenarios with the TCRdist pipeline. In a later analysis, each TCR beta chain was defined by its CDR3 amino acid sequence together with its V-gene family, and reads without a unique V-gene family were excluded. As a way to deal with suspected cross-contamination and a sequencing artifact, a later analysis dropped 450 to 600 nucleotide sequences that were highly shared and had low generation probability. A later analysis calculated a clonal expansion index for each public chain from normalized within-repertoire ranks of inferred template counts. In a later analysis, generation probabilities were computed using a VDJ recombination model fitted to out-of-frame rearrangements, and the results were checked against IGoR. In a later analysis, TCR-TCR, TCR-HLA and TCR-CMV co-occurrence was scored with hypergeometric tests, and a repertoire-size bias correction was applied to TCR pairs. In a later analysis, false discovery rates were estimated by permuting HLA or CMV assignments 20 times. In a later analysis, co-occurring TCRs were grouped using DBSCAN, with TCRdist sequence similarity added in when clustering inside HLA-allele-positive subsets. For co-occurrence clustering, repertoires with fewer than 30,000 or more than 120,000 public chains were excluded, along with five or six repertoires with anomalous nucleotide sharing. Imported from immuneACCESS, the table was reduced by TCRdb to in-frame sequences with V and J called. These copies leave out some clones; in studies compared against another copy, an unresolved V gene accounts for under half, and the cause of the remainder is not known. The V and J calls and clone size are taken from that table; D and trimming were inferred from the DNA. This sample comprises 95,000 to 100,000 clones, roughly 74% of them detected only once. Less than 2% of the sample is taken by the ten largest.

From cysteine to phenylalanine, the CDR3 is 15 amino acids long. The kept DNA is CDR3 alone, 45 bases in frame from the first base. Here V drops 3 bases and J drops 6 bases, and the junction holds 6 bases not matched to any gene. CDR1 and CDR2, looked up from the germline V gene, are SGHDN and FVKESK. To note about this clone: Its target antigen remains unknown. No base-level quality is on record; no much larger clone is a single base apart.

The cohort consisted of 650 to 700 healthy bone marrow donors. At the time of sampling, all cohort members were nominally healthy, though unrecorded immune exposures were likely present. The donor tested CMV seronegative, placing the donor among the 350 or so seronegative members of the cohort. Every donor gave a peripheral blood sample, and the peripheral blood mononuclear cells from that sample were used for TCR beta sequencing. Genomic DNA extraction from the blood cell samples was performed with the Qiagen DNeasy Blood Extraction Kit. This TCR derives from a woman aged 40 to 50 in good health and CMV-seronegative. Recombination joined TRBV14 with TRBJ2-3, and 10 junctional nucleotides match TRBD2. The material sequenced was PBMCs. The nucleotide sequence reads TGTGCCAGCAGCCAGGAAGCGGGGGGGGGCGATACGCAGTATTTT. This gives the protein CASSQEAGGGDTQYF.